This TCR beta chain was sequenced during a study of identical twins (dated by TCRdb to about 2016). In the study overall: To test whether fetal clonotypes persist, the study used deep sequencing on TCR alpha and beta repertoires from monozygotic twins, unrelated adults of various ages, and cord blood. To rule out contamination, the twin experiments were replicated at different times with different library preparation protocols.

Every donor in the study was a healthy Caucasian. The study also sequenced three unrelated non-twin adults: a male aged 18 to 29, a male aged 50 to 60 and a female aged 50 to 60. Using Miltenyi CD45RO+ enrichment and human naive T-cell isolation kits, memory (CD45RO+) and naive T cells were isolated from PBMC. The library relied on 5' RACE. Data came from an Illumina HiSeq 2000. A universal primer binding site was introduced by template switching, and a unique molecular identifier was present in the final cDNA, enabling accurate counting of TCR cDNA molecules. Specific primers in the conserved constant-segment region were used to synthesize first-strand cDNA for TCR alpha and beta chains. Each cDNA library was double barcoded, with a SMART-Mk sample barcode plus Illumina barcodes, to control for contamination. TruSeq adapter sequences and Illumina sample barcodes were added in two successive PCR steps. The TCR alpha and beta cDNA libraries were sequenced on the Illumina HiSeq platform using custom primers. In the paper's pipeline: MiGEC processed the raw reads to extract unique molecular identifiers, while MiXCR was used to determine the CDR3 positions. Recombination models were inferred per individual with the repgenHMM and IGoR tools using an EM algorithm. Shared clonotype analysis was performed with the tcR package in R, normalizing sharing by the product of cloneset sizes. To study raw recombination without the effects of thymic and clonal selection, out-of-frame nonproductive sequences were analyzed. The public reads were reprocessed in TCRdb via fastp at Q25 and MiXCR, keeping in-frame beta chains. One record per CDR3 amino acid sequence lists the most common genes and DNA. The V and J calls here are based on TCRdb, not the publication. A total of 350,000 to 450,000 distinct CDR3 sequences appear in this sample, 18% of them only once. The biggest ten clones account for 9% to 15% of the sample.

Concerning this clonotype: Its antigen is still unknown. The sample holds no much larger clone one base away, and base qualities are not on file.

The germline V and J ends show losses of 3 bases and 1 base respectively, and no gene match explains 6 bases of the junction. The CDR1 and CDR2 encoded by the germline V gene are MNHEY and SVGEGT. The CDR3, from cysteine to phenylalanine, totals 15 residues. Of all the DNA, just the CDR3 is kept, 45 bases in frame from base 1. Overall results and qualifications from the work: A weaker excess of twin sharing was found in beta out-of-frame sequences because the signal-to-noise ratio was lowered by fewer shared sequences. Invariant T cells such as MAIT and iNKT could partly confound zero-insertion analyses, although diverse VJ usage argued against such confounding for most clonotypes. Out-of-frame TCR alpha sequences shared between twins showed an excess of low generation-probability sequences compared with coincidental sharing between unrelated individuals. Fewer insertions were carried by abundant cord blood beta clonotypes, a similar but weaker trend appeared in young adult naive repertoires, and no such trend appeared in memory repertoires. Because the same donors could not be followed over many years, the conclusions depended on cross-sectional statistical analysis. Recombination models systematically underestimated out-of-frame TCR alpha sharing in monozygotic twins but agreed with sharing between unrelated individuals.

The chain links TRBV6-2 or TRBV6-3 with TRBJ2-7; the junction holds 7 bases that match TRBD1. The sequence was obtained from a man aged 50-60 years in good health. Sequencing was performed on naive T cells sorted from blood. The cell subset or site label for this specimen denotes: cells isolated with a human naive T-cell isolation kit. This receptor carries the CDR3 CASSYYRGQSYEQYF. In nucleotides, the sequence is TGTGCCAGCAGTTATTACAGGGGACAGTCCTACGAGCAGTACTTC.